This is a list of T cell receptor beta chains from one sample in a study of cytomegalovirus exposure and HLA in healthy donors. The protocol was immunoSEQ multiplex PCR, while the TCRdb copy is restricted to in-frame clones and leaves out a portion. The sample comprises approximately 190,000 clones, 80% to 85% of which are singletons, and less than 7% rests with the top ten. The sample was PBMCs. The source of these receptors is a man aged 40-50 years in good health and CMV-seropositive. CDR3s include the opening cysteine and the closing phenylalanine or tryptophan. D genes are given only for firm matches. Size is omitted from some rows. Given values are once, few, many or a class for expanded clones.

v_call,d_call,clone_size,j_call,cdr3_nt,cdr3_aa
TRBV18,TRBD2,-,TRBJ2-3,TGTGCCAGCTCACCAAGCCTAGCGGGGGGCCCAGATACGCAGTATTTT,CASSPSLAGGPDTQYF
TRBV28,-,-,TRBJ1-2,TGTGCCAGCAGTTTGGGCTCTCCTTATGGCTACACCTTC,CASSLGSPYGYTF
TRBV11-2,-,-,TRBJ1-4,TGTGCCAGCAGCTCCAACCGGGACATTGATGAAAAACTGTTTTTT,CASSSNRDIDEKLFF
TRBV27,-,-,TRBJ1-2,TGTGCCAGCAGTTTACCCGACAGGCCGCTCTATGGCTACACCTTC,CASSLPDRPLYGYTF
TRBV19,-,once,TRBJ1-5,TGTGCCAGTAGGAGGGAGATTAGCAATCAGCCCCAGCATTTT,CASRREISNQPQHF
TRBV18,-,-,TRBJ2-7,TGTGCCAGCTCACCTGACAGTGCCGTCTGGGAGCAGTACTTC,CASSPDSAVWEQYF
TRBV6-5,-,-,TRBJ1-1,TGTGCCAGCAGAGAGGACGGACCAGGGGAAGCTTTCTTT,CASREDGPGEAFF
TRBV7-9,-,few,TRBJ1-6,TGTGCCAGCAGCTCCTTGCGGGGTTCACCCCTCCACTTT,CASSSLRGSPLHF
TRBV6-5,-,few,TRBJ1-2,TGTGCCACCCTGATTGGGGAGGGCTACACCTTC,CATLIGEGYTF
TRBV19,TRBD1,-,TRBJ1-1,TGTGCCAGTAGCTTCTCCGGGACAGGGTCCCTTCCTGGATCGGGAATCACTGAAGCTTTCTTT,CASSFSGTGSLPGSGITEAFF
TRBV7-3,TRBD1,-,TRBJ1-2,TGTGCCAGCAGCTTAACGGGCTCCGGGACAGGAACCTTC,CASSLTGSGTGTF
TRBV7-2,-,-,TRBJ2-3,TGTGCCAGCAGCTTAGGGGACTCGACAGATACGCAGTATTTT,CASSLGDSTDTQYF
TRBV5-1,-,-,TRBJ2-6,TGCGCCAGCAGCTTGGGACAGTTCTCCTCTGGGGCCAACGTCCTGACTTTC,CASSLGQFSSGANVLTF
TRBV2,-,-,TRBJ1-5,TGTGCCAGCAGTGGGGGGCCTGGGGTTGAGCCCCAGCATTTT,CASSGGPGVEPQHF
TRBV28,-,few,TRBJ1-2,TGTGCCAGCACTACCCTCGGGGGCTACACCTTC,CASTTLGGYTF
TRBV13,TRBD2,-,TRBJ2-7,TGTGCCAGCAGCTTAGGTGGCGGGGGGGCGTACGAGCAGTACTTC,CASSLGGGGAYEQYF
TRBV7-2,-,-,TRBJ2-7,TGTGCCAGCAGCTTGCTCGGCAGGGAGGCCTACGAGCAGTACTTC,CASSLLGREAYEQYF
TRBV9,-,once,TRBJ1-2,TGTGCCAGCAGTCTTTCTACAGGCACCTATGGCTACACCTTC,CASSLSTGTYGYTF
TRBV27,-,-,TRBJ2-7,TGTGCCAGCAGTGCATCAGGGACCTACGAGCAGTACTTC,CASSASGTYEQYF
TRBV7-9,-,few,TRBJ1-2,TGTGCCAGCAGCTCCCGACTACGCGACGGAGATGGCTACACCTTC,CASSSRLRDGDGYTF
TRBV25-1,TRBD1,-,TRBJ2-7,TGTGCCAGCAGTGAATATCCCCCCCGACAGGGAACTACCTACGAGCAGTACTTC,CASSEYPPRQGTTYEQYF
TRBV4-1,TRBD2,once,TRBJ2-3,TGCGCCAGCAGCCAGGGACTAGCGGGGGGGCTGGATACGCAGTATTTT,CASSQGLAGGLDTQYF
TRBV7-9,TRBD1,-,TRBJ2-2,TGTGCCAGCAGCTTAGGCGGGACAGGGTCCGGGGAGCTGTTTTTT,CASSLGGTGSGELFF
TRBV30,TRBD1,-,TRBJ1-4,TGTGCCTGGACACAGGGGGGTAATGAAAAACTGTTTTTT,CAWTQGGNEKLFF
TRBV4-2,-,once,TRBJ1-5,TGTGCCAGCAGCCAAGAAGAAGGGGATCAGCCCCAGCATTTT,CASSQEEGDQPQHF
TRBV7-9,-,-,TRBJ1-4,TGTGCCAGCAGCCACGCAGGGCTGGAGGAAAAACTGTTTTTT,CASSHAGLEEKLFF
TRBV21-1,-,-,TRBJ2-2,TGTGCCAGCAGCAAAGCGCTGACAGGGGGGAGGGCCGGGGAGCTGTTTTTT,CASSKALTGGRAGELFF
TRBV7-2,TRBD1,-,TRBJ2-1,TGTGCCAGCAGCTTTCTTTTGGGACAGGGCTCCTACAATGAGCAGTTCTTC,CASSFLLGQGSYNEQFF
TRBV6-4,TRBD2,-,TRBJ2-2,TGTGCCAGCAGTGTAGCCGGACTAGCGGCCGGGGAGCTGTTTTTT,CASSVAGLAAGELFF
TRBV27,-,-,TRBJ2-3,TGTGCCAGCAGGCTGGCGGGACGGCCCACAGATACGCAGTATTTT,CASRLAGRPTDTQYF
TRBV10-3,TRBD2,-,TRBJ2-3,TGTGCCATCAGCCGGGACTACCTAGATACGCAGTATTTT,CAISRDYLDTQYF
TRBV6-1,TRBD1,-,TRBJ2-2,TGTGCCAGCAGTGAACGGCCACAGGGGGTCTTTGGCGGGGAGCTGTTTTTT,CASSERPQGVFGGELFF
TRBV6-5,-,-,TRBJ2-5,TGTGCCAGCAGTTACTCGGGGCCCGGACGGGCAGAGACCCAGTACTTC,CASSYSGPGRAETQYF
TRBV6-1,TRBD2,once,TRBJ2-2,TGTGCCAGCAGTGAAATTCCAGCGGGGGTTTCTAACACCGGGGAGCTGTTTTTT,CASSEIPAGVSNTGELFF
TRBV27,TRBD2,-,TRBJ2-1,TGTGCCAGCAGTTTAAGGGCCGGGACTAGCGGGTACAATGAGCAGTTCTTC,CASSLRAGTSGYNEQFF
TRBV7-9,-,-,TRBJ1-1,TGTGCCAGCAGCTTAGGCGTCACTGAAGCTTTCTTT,CASSLGVTEAFF
TRBV6-6,TRBD2,once,TRBJ2-7,TGTGCCAGCAGTTTGATAGCGGGTGATACCTACGAGCAGTACTTC,CASSLIAGDTYEQYF
TRBV7-9,-,few,TRBJ1-4,TGTGCCAGCAGCCGGACAGCAGATAATGAAAAACTGTTTTTT,CASSRTADNEKLFF
TRBV6-1,-,-,TRBJ1-3,TGTGCCAGTGGGGTCGGGGGTCGAAACACCATATATTTT,CASGVGGRNTIYF
TRBV30,-,-,TRBJ1-2,TGTGCCTGGAGTACGACAGGCGCTTGGGGCTACACCTTC,CAWSTTGAWGYTF
TRBV7-2,-,-,TRBJ2-7,TGTGCCAGCAGCTTAGACCCCGGGGGAGAGCAGTACTTC,CASSLDPGGEQYF
TRBV2,TRBD1,-,TRBJ2-7,TGTGCCAGCAGTCCCGGACAGGGTCCCTACGAGCAGTACTTC,CASSPGQGPYEQYF
TRBV2,TRBD1,-,TRBJ2-2,TGTGCCAGCCTCGACAGGGGTCGGGAGCTGTTTTTT,CASLDRGRELFF
TRBV30,TRBD1,-,TRBJ1-1,TGTGCCTGGAGGGCCGGGACAGGGAACACTGAAGCTTTCTTT,CAWRAGTGNTEAFF
TRBV29-1,TRBD1,-,TRBJ2-6,TGCAGCGCCCGGAGGCAGGGGGCGGCTGGGGCCAACGTCCTGACTTTC,CSARRQGAAGANVLTF
TRBV6-6,-,-,TRBJ1-5,TGTGCCAGCAGCGGTAGGACAGCCGGACAGCCCCAGCATTTT,CASSGRTAGQPQHF
TRBV6-5,-,-,TRBJ1-2,TGTGCCAGCCACGGCGGGGGATATGGCTACACCTTC,CASHGGGYGYTF
TRBV28,-,-,TRBJ2-5,TGTGCCAGCAGCAACCTTCGGACAGACCAAGAGACCCAGTACTTC,CASSNLRTDQETQYF
TRBV4-3,TRBD1,-,TRBJ1-6,TGCGCCAGCAGCCAAGGGGGGACAGGGGGATCACCCCTCCACTTT,CASSQGGTGGSPLHF